A single sample gave rise to the 27 T cell receptor beta chains below, sequenced in a study of breast tumors, draining lymph nodes, adjacent tissues. TCRdb reanalysed the multiplex PCR reads using MiXCR and keeps one entry per CDR3 protein. The top ten hold about 4.5% of the sample, which has about 200,000 distinct CDR3 sequences, around a third seen once. Samples came from axillary lymph nodes draining the breast cancer. Sequenced material: axillary lymph node tissue. These receptors were collected from a female donor with breast cancer. Some clones in this sample may be carry-over from other donors' samples.

There are many counts of this clonotype. This chain uses TRBV12-3 or TRBV12-4 with TRBJ2-5; D is possibly TRBD1 (6 bases). The CDR3 is 15 amino acids. The ends were cut back, 6 bases at V and 5 bases at J, with 19 bases in the middle. CDR3 residues: CASSPRRQAGETQYF. For the CDR3, the DNA is TGTGCCAGCAGCCCTCGCCGACAGGCCGGCGAGACCCAGTACTTC.

The chain is built from TRBV28 and TRBJ1-5; 7 nucleotides agree with TRBD1. V lost 1 base and J lost 4; bases outside the gene matches: 10. The CDR3 is 17 amino acids. Germline lookup yields CDR1 MDHEN and CDR2 SYDVKM. CDR3 coding DNA: TGTGCCAGCAGTTTATTCCTCCAAGACAGGGTTAATCAGCCCCAGCATTTT. Translation: CASSLFLQDRVNQPQHF. Variable domain in full (rest from reference TRBV28 and TRBJ1-5): DVKVTQSSRYLVKRTGEKVFLECVQDMDHENMFWYRQDPGLGLRLIYFSYDVKMKEKGDIPEGYSVSREKKERFSLILESASTNQTSMYLCASSLFLQDRVNQPQHFGDGTRLSIL.

Many counts were recorded for this clonotype. J is TRBJ2-7 and V is TRBV20-1; TRBD1 is a possible D gene (5 bases). Per germline, CDR1 DFQATT and CDR2 SNEGSKA (reference sequence). The CDR3 totals 11 residues. Trimming took 6 bases from V and 7 from J, leaving 13 bases between them. CDR3 DNA: TGCAGTGCCAAATCAGGGTGGGAGCAGTACTTC. Translated, it gives CSAKSGWEQYF.

Worth noting for this clonotype: Compared with germline, one end of the junction differs, possibly owing to a read error. V usage is TRBV7-8 and J usage is TRBJ2-3; D gene uncertain. Looked up from germline, CDR1 is SGHVS and CDR2 is FQNEAQ. This CDR3 is built from 14 residues. The DNA of the CDR3 is TGTTCCAGCAGCTTAGTGGGCGTTGGAGCGACGCAGTATTTT. Protein product: CSSSLVGVGATQYF.

This clonotype was seen more than once but under ten times. A read error may explain this, as a much larger clone is one base away. The genes are TRBV7-9 and TRBJ2-3; D not resolved. The germline CDR1 and CDR2 sequences are SEHNR and FQNEAQ (reference sequence). CDR3 size: 13 residues. The ends were cut back, 5 bases at V and 6 bases at J, with 12 bases in the middle. The CDR3 sequence: CASSRGPTDTQYF. CDR3 bases: TGTGCCAGCAGCCGCGGCCCCACCGATACGCAGTATTTT.

As for this clonotype: A read error may be the cause here, since a much bigger clone is one base away. The CDR3 end shows no conserved phenylalanine or tryptophan, and so a read error is likely. The chain joins TRBV28 to TRBJ1-2, with 8 bases that match TRBD1. This CDR3 is built from 15 residues. Per germline, CDR1 MDHEN and CDR2 SYDVKM. The ends lost 5 bases at V and 2 bases at J; junction bases unmatched: 7. In nucleotides, the CDR3 is TGTGCCAGCAGTACTCGGACAGGGAAGAACTATGGCTACACCCTC. As protein: CASSTRTGKNYGYTL.

This clonotype was seen a few times. The V call is TRBV6-5, the J call TRBJ2-7; either TRBD1 or TRBD2 may fit D (7 bases each). Germline CDR1 MNHEY, CDR2 SVGAGI. Trimming removed 5 bases at V and 2 bases at J, with 19 bases between. CDR3 length: 16 residues. The chain's CDR3 is CASSPSGRGRPYEQYF. The CDR3, as DNA: TGTGCCAGCAGTCCCTCGGGGAGGGGGCGCCCCTACGAGCAGTACTTC.

In this sample, this clonotype turned up many times. This chain links TRBV7-9 with TRBJ2-5; 11 nucleotides line up with TRBD2. After removal of 5 bases from V and 2 bases from J, the junction contained 10 bases not matched to a gene. Per germline, CDR1 SEHNR and CDR2 FQNEAQ (reference sequence). This CDR3 has 17 residues. The CDR3 is CASSLVLAGVGQETQYF. The CDR3 coding sequence is TGTGCCAGCAGCCTCGTACTAGCGGGAGTAGGGCAAGAGACCCAGTACTTC.

This clonotype has more than one count but fewer than ten. This chain joins TRBV7-6 and TRBJ2-2; D is tentatively TRBD1 or TRBD2 (6 bases each). Germline-derived CDR1 and CDR2 are SGHVS and FNYEAQ. The length of the CDR3 is 14 residues. The V end lost 3 bases, the J end lost 7 bases, and 12 bases lay between the germline ends. This chain's CDR3 is CASSLGGADGELFF. DNA for the CDR3: TGTGCCAGCAGCTTGGGGGGCGCTGACGGGGAGCTGTTTTTT. Using reference TRBV7-6 and TRBJ2-2 for the parts outside the CDR3, the full variable domain is GAGVSQSPRYKVTKRGQDVALRCDPISGHVSLYWYRQALGQGPEFLTYFNYEAQQDKSGLPNDRFSAERPEGSISTLTIQRTEQRDSAMYRCASSLGGADGELFFGEGSRLTVL.

This clonotype was observed many times. The chain carries TRBV15 and TRBJ2-1; no firm D call. Germline CDR1 is LNHNV and CDR2 is YYDKDF (reference sequence). This CDR3 is 13 amino acids long. Trimming stripped 2 bases from V and 8 bases from J, with 10 bases between. The CDR3 loop is CATSRRLKDEQFF. CDR3 in DNA: TGTGCCACCAGCAGAAGACTTAAGGATGAGCAGTTCTTC.

This clonotype appeared many times. The gene calls are TRBV20-1 and TRBJ2-7; 8 bases agree with TRBD2. The V gene's germline CDR1 is DFQATT and CDR2 SNEGSKA (reference sequence). The CDR3 has 18 residues. J gave up 0 bases and V 1 base, and 14 bases lay outside the gene matches. The CDR3 loop is CSARVQAGAGTSSYEQYF. The CDR3 nucleotides read TGCAGTGCTAGAGTCCAAGCGGGGGCCGGAACGAGCTCCTACGAGCAGTACTTC.

This clonotype has at least ten counts. The V gene is TRBV9, the J gene TRBJ2-5; D might be TRBD1 or TRBD2, each matching 6 bases. The germline V and J ends were trimmed by 4 bases and 2 bases, with 15 bases remaining between them. The CDR3 totals 15 residues. The germline V gene has CDR1 SGDLS and CDR2 YYNGEE. For the CDR3, the DNA is TGTGCCAGCAGCTCCCGGGGGCGGGAACAAGAGACCCAGTACTTC. It specifies CASSSRGREQETQYF.

This clonotype was found many times. The genes are TRBV7-2 and TRBJ2-7; 13 bases agree with TRBD2. The CDR3 length is 15 residues. V lost 4 bases and J lost 3; bases outside the gene matches: 3. The V gene's germline CDR1 is SGHTA and CDR2 FQGNSA. CDR3 coding DNA: TGTGCCAGCAGCTCGGGACTAGCGGGGTTCTACGAGCAGTACTTC. This sequence encodes CASSSGLAGFYEQYF.

This clonotype has just a few counts. The rearrangement links TRBV10-3 to TRBJ1-1; 7 bases match TRBD1. CDR3 length equals 14 residues. Germline V CDR1 and CDR2: ENHRY, SYGVKD. V gave up 5 bases and J gave up 1 base; unmatched junction bases: 4. The CDR3 DNA sequence: TGTGCCATCAGTCCGGGACAGTCGAACACTGAAGCTTTCTTT. Protein product: CAISPGQSNTEAFF.

Concerning this clonotype itself: Sequence at one end of the junction differs from germline and may be a read error. The chain recombines TRBV7-7 with TRBJ1-5; TRBD1 agrees at 10 bases. CDR1 is SSHAT, CDR2 FNYEAQ, per germline (reference sequence). The CDR3 covers 18 residues. The DNA of the CDR3 is TGTGCTAGCAGCAGGGGGACAGGGGCAGGGAGTGGCAATCAGCCCCAGCATTTT. Its translation: CASSRGTGAGSGNQPQHF. The entire variable domain, with the rest obtained from reference TRBV7-7 and TRBJ1-5, is as follows: GAGVSQSPRYKVTKRGQDVTLRCDPISSHATLYWYQQALGQGPEFLTYFNYEAQPDKSGLPSDRFSAERPEGSISTLTIQRTEQRDSAMYRCASSRGTGAGSGNQPQHFGDGTRLSIL.

This clonotype was seen many times. The chain recombines TRBV6-5 with TRBJ1-6, with TRBD1 identical over 7 bases. CDR3 size: 14 residues. The germline CDR1 and CDR2 sequences are MNHEY and SVGAGI. Trimming removed 7 bases from V and 6 bases from J; junction bases left unmatched: 6. The CDR3, as DNA: TGTGCCAGCACCCACGGGACAGCTAATTCACCCCTCCACTTT. Protein sequence: CASTHGTANSPLHF.

This sequence joins TRBV20-1 and TRBJ2-7, with a weak D call TRBD2 (7 bases). V shed 5 bases and J shed 6 bases, with 23 bases lying between them. The germline V gene has CDR1 DFQATT and CDR2 SNEGSKA (reference sequence). There are 15 residues in the CDR3. This CDR3 is CSAASTGEGGPEQYF. The CDR3 region has the DNA TGCAGTGCTGCTTCTACGGGGGAGGGGGGGCCCGAGCAGTACTTC.

This clonotype was seen many times. The chain is built from TRBV7-3 and TRBJ2-5; a weak D match, TRBD2 (7 bases). Trimming removed 3 bases from V and 5 bases from J, with 13 bases in between. CDR1 SGHTA and CDR2 FQGTGA come from the germline V gene. CDR3 length: 14 amino acids. The CDR3 region is CASSLSGTSETQYF. The CDR3, as DNA: TGTGCCAGCAGCTTGAGCGGGACATCCGAGACCCAGTACTTC.

About this clonotype itself: One end of the junction is discordant with germline, which a read error may explain. This chain links TRBV18 with TRBJ2-2; D remains unclear. This CDR3 has 13 amino acids. Per germline, CDR1 KGHSH and CDR2 LQKENI. CDR3 DNA: TGTGCCAACTCACCACTGAAGCCCGGGGAGCTGTTTTTT. It specifies CANSPLKPGELFF.

The chain recombines TRBV24-1 with TRBJ2-5, with 8 bases aligning to TRBD1. Trimming took 7 bases from V and 4 from J; bases not matched to a gene: 10. Germline V gene sequence: CDR1 KGHDR, CDR2 SFDVKD. The CDR3 runs 15 residues. The CDR3, as DNA: TGTGCCACCAGCGTTCCGACAGGGGCCCGAGAGACCCAGTACTTC. This sequence encodes CATSVPTGARETQYF.

The chain has TRBV6-2 or TRBV6-3 and TRBJ1-2; tentative D call: TRBD1 (6 bases). CDR1 and CDR2 from the germline V gene are MNHEY and SVGEGT. This CDR3 spans 15 amino acids. Trimming took off 5 bases at V and 0 bases at J, with 13 bases between the two ends. The CDR3 spells CASSDYRAANYGYTF. The CDR3 nucleotides are TGTGCCAGCAGTGACTACAGGGCCGCTAACTATGGCTACACCTTC.

This chain links TRBV28 with TRBJ1-5, with D unclear. Trimming pared 7 bases from V and 5 bases from J, leaving 15 bases between. This CDR3 spans 14 amino acids. The V gene's germline CDR1 is MDHEN and CDR2 SYDVKM. CDR3 protein: CASMTPARYQPQHF. In nucleotides, the CDR3 is TGTGCCAGCATGACACCTGCCCGATATCAGCCCCAGCATTTT.

In this sample, this clonotype turned up many times. This chain uses TRBV19 with TRBJ2-7; D remains unclear. V was pared by 4 bases and J by 2 bases, with 12 bases between. The length of the CDR3 is 14 residues. Germline V gene sequence: CDR1 LNHDA, CDR2 SQIVND (reference sequence). CDR3 loop: CASSNTRKTYEQYF. DNA for the CDR3: TGTGCCAGTAGTAATACTCGAAAAACCTACGAGCAGTACTTC.

The sample holds many counts of this clonotype. A read error may explain this, as a much larger clone is one base away. The V gene is TRBV7-2, the J gene TRBJ2-5; 15 bases agree with TRBD2. CDR1 is SGHTA, CDR2 FQGNSA, per germline. CDR3 length: 17 residues. The CDR3 region is CASSYPGLAGGKEPQYF. In DNA form, the CDR3 reads TGTGCCAGCAGCTACCCCGGACTAGCGGGAGGGAAAGAGCCCCAGTACTTC.

The chain employs TRBV24-1 and TRBJ2-3; the match to TRBD1 covers 7 bases. The DNA end favors TRBJ1-5, so the J call may be wrong. Germline values: CDR1 KGHDR, CDR2 SFDVKD. The CDR3 totals 16 residues. In nucleotides, the CDR3 is TGTGCCACCAGAGGACAGATGGAATCGGGGACAGATACGCAGCATTTT. Translated: CATRGQMESGTDTQHF.

As regards this clonotype: A read error may account for a junction end that differs from germline. The chain carries TRBV2 and TRBJ2-7; D is perhaps TRBD2 (6 bases). Germline lookup yields CDR1 SNHLY and CDR2 FYNNEI. This CDR3 region has 13 residues. The CDR3 DNA reads as TGTGCCAGCAGTGGGGACTCCGGTTACGAGCGGCACTTC. Translating gives CASSGDSGYERHF.

This clonotype appeared many times. The CDR3 loop is CASSLGQGMDEQFF. The CDR3 DNA is TGCGCCAGCAGCTTGGGACAGGGTATGGATGAGCAGTTCTTC. The chain carries TRBV5-1 and TRBJ2-1; 7 bases map to TRBD1. The germline V gene encodes CDR1 SGHRS and CDR2 YFSETQ. This CDR3 contains 14 residues. Unmatched junction bases numbered 5, after V lost 0 bases and J lost 8 bases.